The 11 T cell receptor beta chains in this list originate from one sample, sequenced in a study of shared clonotypes between healthy human individuals. Sequencing used immunoSEQ multiplex PCR; TCRdb keeps in-frame clones, though not all of them. Here the sample spans approximately 330,000 clones, around 67% being singletons. Sequences were obtained from memory CD4+ T cells sorted from blood. The subset: CD45RA-negative fraction. Source of these receptors: a man aged 30 to 39 in good health.

The DNA of the CDR3 is TGTGCCACCTCAGCGGACAGGGTTCAGCCCCAGCATTTT. This gives the protein CATSADRVQPQHF. The V and J genes are TRBV19 and TRBJ1-5; the match to TRBD1 covers 8 bases. CDR3 size: 13 residues. After removal of 10 bases from V and 6 bases from J, the junction contained 8 bases not matched to a gene. Germline V gene sequence: CDR1 LNHDA, CDR2 SQIVND (reference sequence).

Concerning this clone: The identical CDR3 is also encoded by other nucleotide sequences in the sample. J is TRBJ2-3 and V is TRBV29-1, with 10 bases that match TRBD1. This CDR3 has 14 residues. Germline trimming cut 4 bases from V and 0 bases from J; bases unmatched to any gene: 1. Germline CDR1 reads SQVTM; CDR2 reads ANQGSEA. The CDR3: CSVVGQGSTDTQYF. The DNA of the CDR3 is TGCAGCGTTGTGGGACAGGGGAGCACAGATACGCAGTATTTT.

The J gene is TRBJ2-7, the V gene TRBV6-5, with TRBD2 matching 7 bases. The CDR3 is made up of 14 amino acids. The germline CDR1 and CDR2 sequences are MNHEY and SVGAGI. Trimming removed 8 bases from V and 1 base from J; junction bases left unmatched: 8. The CDR3 sequence: CASLGSGGSYEQYF. The CDR3 nucleotides are TGTGCCAGCCTGGGGTCGGGGGGTTCCTACGAGCAGTACTTC.

The genes are TRBV28 and TRBJ2-7, with 8 bases that match TRBD2. Germline V gives CDR1 MDHEN, CDR2 SYDVKM. The CDR3 consists of 17 residues. J lost 0 bases, V lost 7 bases, and 14 bases had no gene match. CDR3 coding DNA: TGTGCCAGCACCACGGGGGCTAGCGGGCCCAACTCCTACGAGCAGTACTTC. This encodes CASTTGASGPNSYEQYF.

This clone occurred a few times. CDR3 loop: CASSLGPGQTYEQYF. As DNA, the CDR3 is TGTGCCAGCAGCTTAGGGCCGGGACAAACCTACGAGCAGTACTTC. This rearrangement joins TRBV7-2 to TRBJ2-7; a weak D match, TRBD1 (6 bases). Germline CDR1 reads SGHTA; CDR2 reads FQGNSA. This CDR3 comprises 15 residues. V lost 1 base, J lost 2 bases, and 12 bases lay in between.

This clone has a single count. Other nucleotide sequences from this sample produce the same CDR3. The rearrangement joins TRBV18 to TRBJ2-5; D is unresolved. Deletions cut 2 bases from V and 0 bases from J, with 1 base between. CDR1 KGHSH and CDR2 LQKENI come from the germline V gene. The CDR3 runs to 12 residues. The CDR3 bases are TGTGCCAGCTCACCAAACCAAGAGACCCAGTACTTC. Translating it yields CASSPNQETQYF.

This clone has only one observation. The chain uses TRBV5-4 and TRBJ2-1, with TRBD2 matching 8 bases. The germline V gene has CDR1 SGHNT and CDR2 YYREEE (reference sequence). The CDR3 contains 16 residues. J was trimmed by 4 bases and V by 0 bases; bases with no gene match: 6. CDR3 DNA: TGTGCCAGCAGCTTGGCCCTAGCGGGCTATTACAATGAGCAGTTCTTC. This encodes CASSLALAGYYNEQFF.

This rearrangement joins TRBV27 to TRBJ1-1; 7 bases map to TRBD1. With V trimmed by 4 bases and J by 2 bases, 7 bases remained unmatched. Germline V gene lookup returns CDR1 MNHEY and CDR2 SMNVEV (reference sequence). There are 15 residues in the CDR3. CDR3 sequence (DNA): TGTGCCAGCAGTTATAGGGGACAGCCAAACACTGAAGCTTTCTTT. Encoded protein: CASSYRGQPNTEAFF.

V usage is TRBV5-5 and J usage is TRBJ2-7; maybe TRBD1 (5 bases). Germline values: CDR1 SGHKS, CDR2 YYEKEE (reference sequence). This CDR3 is built from 14 residues. V was clipped by 1 base and J by 2 bases, with 10 bases between them. The DNA of the CDR3 is TGTGCCAGCAGCTTGACAGGCGGTCCCTACGAGCAGTACTTC. Translated: CASSLTGGPYEQYF.

The V gene is TRBV7-2, the J gene TRBJ1-1; D might be TRBD1 (5 bases). Trimming shortened V by 1 base and J by 1 base, and 10 bases separated the two germline ends. The CDR3 is 15 amino acids. The V gene's germline CDR1 is SGHTA and CDR2 FQGNSA. The CDR3 loop is CASSLVIGGNTEAFF. CDR3 bases: TGTGCCAGCAGCTTAGTCATCGGGGGGAACACTGAAGCTTTCTTT.

The chain couples TRBV18 to TRBJ2-5; 9 bases are a match to TRBD2. The germline V gene encodes CDR1 KGHSH and CDR2 LQKENI. CDR3 size: 17 residues. J was trimmed by 1 base and V by 0 bases; bases with no gene match: 6. The CDR3 loop reads CASSPPAAGGSQETQYF. The CDR3, as DNA: TGTGCCAGCTCACCACCGGCGGCGGGAGGGTCCCAAGAGACCCAGTACTTC.